This record covers a single T cell receptor (beta chain). An end of the junction differs from the germline gene, which may be a read error. Co-extraction of both nucleic acids (RNA and DNA) used about 18-31 mg of unsorted bulk tissue. Five separate regions of each tumor underwent sampling. The data stem from a study of tumor-infiltrating lymphocytes in primary liver carcinoma. Across the whole study: The study obtained roughly 3.5 to 7.13 million productive TCRbeta reads per sample, similar across tissue types.

Per germline, CDR1 MNHEY and CDR2 SVGAGI. The CDR3 covers 17 residues. Researchers generated TCR beta cDNA from about 460 ng of total RNA, relying on a constant-region primer. A slightly modified ARM-PCR protocol with three nested multiplex PCR rounds produced these TCR beta libraries. Forward primers for TRBV1-TRBV30 and a C-beta reverse primer served the first two PCR rounds, at about 9 cycles each. MiXCR, applied by TCRdb to the multiplex PCR reads, yields one record per CDR3 protein. The repertoire holds 95,000 to 100,000 distinct CDR3 sequences, about 67% seen once, with 9% to 15% in the top ten.

The chain is built from TRBV6-5 and TRBJ2-1; 8 positions agree with TRBD1. Sequencing used liver tumor tissue from sampling region 2. Regarding subset: tumor region T2, inferior pole. The sequence was collected from a woman aged 55-69 years with primary liver carcinoma and hepatitis B virus infection. The chain's CDR3 is CASSHHRRTGSYNERFF. Here the CDR3 DNA reads TGTGCCAGCAGCCACCACCGAAGGACAGGGTCCTACAATGAGCGGTTCTTC.